These 31 T cell receptor beta chains were sequenced from one sample in a study of cytomegalovirus exposure and HLA in healthy donors (TCRdb year 2017). Library preparation was by the immunoSEQ multiplex PCR assay. For the multiplex PCR, a mixture combining 60 forward primers for TCR Vbeta segments and 13 reverse primers for TCR Jbeta segments was used. TCRdb's version of the immuneACCESS table is confined to in-frame rearrangements and falls short of the full clone set. An unresolved V gene accounts for under half of the shortfall where checked; the remainder is of unknown origin. The sample table holds under 200,000 clones, of which about 80% were seen once. The ten largest account for about 1.3% of the sample. Sequencing was carried out using PBMCs. The receptors stem from a man aged 25-40 years in good health and CMV-seronegative.

This clone has only one observation. The chain joins TRBV19 to TRBJ1-5; D perhaps matches TRBD1 (6 bases). In germline, CDR1 is LNHDA, CDR2 SQIVND (reference sequence). V was shortened by 7 bases and J by 3 bases, with 28 bases between the two germline ends. This CDR3 has 19 residues. The DNA of the CDR3 is TGTGCCAGTACCCCCTCGAAGCAGGGGAAATATGAAATCAATCAGCCCCAGCATTTT. Protein: CASTPSKQGKYEINQPQHF.

The rearrangement joins TRBV6-6 to TRBJ1-4, with D unclear. The CDR3 contains 13 residues. The germline V gene encodes CDR1 MNHNY and CDR2 SVGAGI (reference sequence). Trimming stripped 2 bases from V and 5 bases from J, with 6 bases between. The CDR3 bases are TGTGCCAGCAGTTACGAGGGAAATGAAAAACTGTTTTTT. Protein: CASSYEGNEKLFF.

The chain couples TRBV10-3 to TRBJ2-1; the D is unclear. CDR1 and CDR2 from the germline V gene are ENHRY and SYGVKD. CDR3 length equals 13 residues. V shed 7 bases and J shed 5 bases, with 12 bases lying between them. In DNA, the CDR3 is TGTGCCATCACTAACGGTCGTAACAATGAGCAGTTCTTC. It is translated as CAITNGRNNEQFF.

V and J are TRBV7-3 and TRBJ2-6; D is undetermined. This CDR3 comprises 15 residues. Germline CDR1 is SGHTA and CDR2 is FQGTGA. The V and J ends lost 2 bases and 2 bases respectively, with 7 bases between them. The CDR3 loop reads CASSLYEAGANVLTF. The CDR3 bases are TGTGCCAGCAGCTTATATGAGGCTGGGGCCAACGTCCTGACTTTC.

The chain joins TRBV19 to TRBJ2-3; 8 nucleotides agree with TRBD2. V lost 3 bases, J lost 2 bases, and 1 base stayed unmatched. CDR3 length equals 14 residues. Germline V gene sequence: CDR1 LNHDA, CDR2 SQIVND (reference sequence). CDR3 region: CASSISGATDTQYF. The CDR3 DNA is TGTGCCAGTAGTATTAGCGGGGCCACAGATACGCAGTATTTT.

The rearrangement uses TRBV28 and TRBJ1-4; tentatively, D is TRBD1 (6 bases). This CDR3 has 15 amino acids. Trimming left V 6 bases short and J 7 bases short, with 18 bases between. CDR1 and CDR2 (germline): MDHEN, SYDVKM. The CDR3 bases are TGTGCCAGCAGGCCCTCGGGGGGGCTCCGTGAAAAACTGTTTTTT. This translates into CASRPSGGLREKLFF.

V is TRBV9 and J is TRBJ2-3; D is ambiguous. The CDR3 extends over 14 amino acids. Trimming shortened V by 4 bases and J by 0 bases, and 9 bases separated the two germline ends. The germline V gene has CDR1 SGDLS and CDR2 YYNGEE. The CDR3 loop is CASSPRSSTDTQYF. CDR3 sequence (DNA): TGTGCCAGCAGCCCCCGTTCTAGCACAGATACGCAGTATTTT.

This rearrangement joins TRBV19 to TRBJ2-1; D call uncertain. The germline V gene has CDR1 LNHDA and CDR2 SQIVND (reference sequence). The CDR3 is 14 residues long. The V gene lost 4 bases and the J gene lost 8 bases, with 15 bases spanning the gap. CDR3 nucleotides: TGTGCCAGTAGTAAAGAAAACCCTGCGGATGAGCAGTTCTTC. The encoded protein is CASSKENPADEQFF.

The rearrangement joins TRBV25-1 to TRBJ1-1, with D uncertain. The CDR3 contains 13 residues. V lost 8 bases and J lost 1, with 11 bases in between. Germline V CDR1 and CDR2: MGHDK, SYGVNS. The CDR3 region is CASLGMGNTEAFF. The DNA of the CDR3 is TGTGCCAGCCTCGGGATGGGGAACACTGAAGCTTTCTTT.

This sequence joins TRBV18 and TRBJ1-1; the match to TRBD1 covers 8 bases. The CDR3 consists of 15 residues. J was trimmed by 0 bases and V by 5 bases; bases with no gene match: 5. Germline CDR1 KGHSH, CDR2 LQKENI. In nucleotides, the CDR3 is TGTGCCAGCTCAACCCTGGACAGGGTGAACACTGAAGCTTTCTTT. As protein: CASSTLDRVNTEAFF.

The chain couples TRBV5-1 to TRBJ2-2; D is unclear. V was cut by 0 bases and J by 7 bases, with 16 bases left in between. The CDR3 is 16 residues long. Per germline, CDR1 SGHRS and CDR2 YFSETQ. Here the CDR3 DNA reads TGCGCCAGCAGCTTGGCTAAAACCCTTCACAGCGGGGAGCTGTTTTTT. Protein: CASSLAKTLHSGELFF.

This rearrangement joins TRBV5-4 to TRBJ2-5; the match to TRBD2 covers 9 bases. Losses at the gene ends were 3 bases for V and 1 base for J; bases not matched to a gene: 4. Germline V gives CDR1 SGHNT, CDR2 YYREEE (reference sequence). The CDR3 totals 15 residues. CDR3 residues: CASSSMTSGQETQYF. CDR3 DNA sequence: TGTGCCAGCAGCTCGATGACTAGCGGCCAAGAGACCCAGTACTTC.

V gene TRBV4-2 combines with J gene TRBJ2-5, with 12 bases aligning to TRBD1. In germline, CDR1 is LGHNA, CDR2 YNFKEQ. V shed 5 bases and J 11 bases; nucleotides not matched to a gene: 15. This CDR3 has 16 amino acids. CDR3 DNA: TGTGCCAGCAGCTATAATCCGGGACAGGGGGCGTGGGAGCAGTACTTC. Encoded protein: CASSYNPGQGAWEQYF.

This sequence joins TRBV5-6 and TRBJ2-7; 9 bases are a match to TRBD2. The CDR3 covers 14 residues. V shed 4 bases and J 3 bases; nucleotides not matched to a gene: 5. Germline-derived CDR1 and CDR2 are SGHDT and YYEEEE. Here the CDR3 reads CASSPGLAIYEQYF. CDR3 nucleotide sequence: TGTGCCAGCAGCCCGGGACTAGCTATCTACGAGCAGTACTTC.

This chain connects TRBV6-5 to TRBJ2-2; D is undetermined. Per germline, CDR1 MNHEY and CDR2 SVGAGI. V was clipped by 2 bases and J by 3 bases, with 7 bases between them. The CDR3 has 14 amino acids. The CDR3 protein is CASSYRRYTGELFF. The CDR3 coding sequence is TGTGCCAGCAGTTACCGGCGGTACACCGGGGAGCTGTTTTTT.

The genes are TRBV30 and TRBJ2-7, with a possible D match to TRBD1 (5 bases). The CDR3 contains 13 residues. The V gene's germline CDR1 is GTSNPN and CDR2 SVGIG (reference sequence). The V end was cut by 3 bases, the J end by 3 bases, with 12 bases between. CDR3 coding DNA: TGTGCCTGGAGAAAGACAGCCAGCTACGAGCAGTACTTC. Its translation: CAWRKTASYEQYF. The full variable domain, rest sourced from reference TRBV30 and TRBJ2-7, is SQTIHQWPATLVQPVGSPLSLECTVEGTSNPNLYWYRQAAGRGLQLLFYSVGIGQISSEVPQNLSASRPQDRQFILSSKKLLLSDSGFYLCAWRKTASYEQYFGPGTRLTVT.

The chain links TRBV27 to TRBJ2-3; 13 bases are shared with TRBD2. Per the germline V gene, CDR1 is MNHEY and CDR2 is SMNVEV (reference sequence). The CDR3 consists of 14 residues. Trimming cost V 6 bases and J 10 bases; bases outside gene matches: 7. CDR3 nucleotide sequence: TGTGCCAGCAGACTAGCGGGGGGGGTGTACGCGCAGTATTTT. It specifies CASRLAGGVYAQYF.

Only a few counts were recorded for this clone. This chain links TRBV5-6 with TRBJ2-3; 9 nucleotides agree with TRBD1. The CDR3 length is 15 residues. Germline V gene data show CDR1 as SGHDT and CDR2 as YYEEEE. V dropped 1 base and J dropped 5; count of bases not matched to a gene: 5. In DNA, the CDR3 is TGTGCCAGCAGCTTGCCTACAGGGGGCTTAGATACGCAGTATTTT. It yields the protein CASSLPTGGLDTQYF.

The sample holds a few counts of this clone. The rearrangement uses TRBV4-3 and TRBJ1-4; D is uncertain. Germline V gives CDR1 LGHNA, CDR2 YSLEER. The CDR3 is 14 residues long. V lost 0 bases and J 3 bases, leaving 5 bases between the germline ends. The CDR3 loop is CASSQDRANEKLFF. CDR3 sequence (DNA): TGCGCCAGCAGCCAAGATAGAGCTAATGAAAAACTGTTTTTT.

The chain recombines TRBV11-2 with TRBJ2-5; D perhaps matches TRBD1 (6 bases). The CDR3 is made up of 16 amino acids. The germline V and J ends were trimmed by 1 base and 5 bases, with 17 bases remaining between them. CDR1 SGHAT and CDR2 FQNNGV come from the germline V gene. CDR3 protein: CASSLVRGRGGETQYF. DNA for the CDR3: TGTGCCAGCAGCTTAGTAAGGGGCAGGGGTGGGGAGACCCAGTACTTC. Supplemented by reference TRBV11-2 and TRBJ2-5, the full variable domain reads EAGVAQSPRYKIIEKRQSVAFWCNPISGHATLYWYQQILGQGPKLLIQFQNNGVVDDSQLPKDRFSAERLKGVDSTLKIQPAKLEDSAVYLCASSLVRGRGGETQYFGPGTRLLVL.

CDR3 in amino acids: CASRPGQGANEKLFF. As DNA, the CDR3 is TGTGCCAGCAGACCTGGACAGGGGGCGAATGAAAAACTGTTTTTT. This chain links TRBV5-6 with TRBJ1-4; 11 nucleotides align to TRBD1. The J segment lost 5 bases and the V segment lost 5 bases, leaving 5 bases of the junction unmatched. The germline V gene has CDR1 SGHDT and CDR2 YYEEEE. The CDR3 covers 15 residues. Complete variable domain (other parts from reference TRBV5-6 and TRBJ1-4): DAGVTQSPTHLIKTRGQQVTLRCSPKSGHDTVSWYQQALGQGPQFIFQYYEEEERQRGNFPDRFSGHQFPNYSSELNVNALLLGDSALYLCASRPGQGANEKLFFGSGTQLSVL.

This chain connects TRBV10-1 to TRBJ1-1, with D perhaps TRBD1 (5 bases). CDR1 and CDR2 from the germline V gene are WNHNN and SYGVQD (reference sequence). V lost 0 bases to trimming and J lost 6 bases, with 8 bases between them. The CDR3 length is 13 residues. The CDR3 here is CASSESGVAEAFF. CDR3 DNA sequence: TGCGCCAGCAGTGAGTCAGGGGTGGCTGAAGCTTTCTTT.

The chain is built from TRBV6-5 and TRBJ2-5, with 10 bases matching TRBD1. Looked up from germline, CDR1 is MNHEY and CDR2 is SVGAGI. The CDR3 has 15 residues. The junction had 5 bases not matched to a gene; V was cut back by 2 bases and J by 5 bases. The DNA for the CDR3 is TGTGCCAGCAGTTACAGGGACAGGGGTGTGGAGACCCAGTACTTC. It yields the protein CASSYRDRGVETQYF.

This chain joins TRBV15 and TRBJ2-7; 7 bases align to TRBD1. The germline CDR1 and CDR2 sequences are LNHNV and YYDKDF (reference sequence). This CDR3 comprises 16 residues. The J segment lost 0 bases and the V segment lost 5 bases, leaving 10 bases of the junction unmatched. CDR3 residues: CATSDRDSLPSYEQYF. CDR3 in DNA: TGTGCCACCAGCGACCGGGACAGCCTACCCTCCTACGAGCAGTACTTC. Variable domain in full (rest from reference TRBV15 and TRBJ2-7): DAMVIQNPRYQVTQFGKPVTLSCSQTLNHNVMYWYQQKSSQAPKLLFHYYDKDFNNEADTPDNFQSRRPNTSFCFLDIRSPGLGDTAMYLCATSDRDSLPSYEQYFGPGTRLTVT.

This clone was seen just once. The V call is TRBV6-5, the J call TRBJ2-6; 8 bases are a match to TRBD1. Germline V CDR1 and CDR2: MNHEY, SVGAGI. This CDR3 comprises 15 residues. Trimming cost V 4 bases and J 7 bases; bases outside gene matches: 6. For the CDR3, the DNA is TGTGCCAGCAGTTTCGGACAGGGTATAGCCAACGTCCTGACTTTC. It encodes CASSFGQGIANVLTF.

DNA of the CDR3: TGTGCCAGCACTTTCCCAGGCAGGGATCAGAACGAGCAGTACTTC. Residues: CASTFPGRDQNEQYF. The chain joins TRBV2 to TRBJ2-7; a weak D match, TRBD1 (5 bases). CDR1 and CDR2 from the germline V gene are SNHLY and FYNNEI. The CDR3 is 15 residues long. Deletions cut 7 bases from V and 5 bases from J, with 21 bases between.

The chain is built from TRBV28 and TRBJ1-1; TRBD1 matches 8 bases. CDR1 is MDHEN, CDR2 SYDVKM, per germline. The CDR3 consists of 15 residues. V lost 2 bases and J lost 5; bases outside the gene matches: 7. The CDR3 reads CASSLDRGRRTEAFF. Written as DNA, the CDR3 is TGTGCCAGCAGTTTAGACAGGGGCCGACGGACTGAAGCTTTCTTT.

This sequence joins TRBV30 and TRBJ1-5, with TRBD1 matching over 7 bases. The germline V gene has CDR1 GTSNPN and CDR2 SVGIG (reference sequence). J was trimmed by 3 bases and V by 3 bases; bases with no gene match: 2. The CDR3 runs 13 residues. The DNA of the CDR3 is TGTGCCTGGAGCGGGACAGTCAATCAGCCCCAGCATTTT. The encoded protein is CAWSGTVNQPQHF.

This clone was counted only a few times. This sequence joins TRBV18 and TRBJ1-5; D possibly corresponds to TRBD1 (6 bases). Trimming shortened V by 3 bases and J by 9 bases, and 9 bases separated the two germline ends. This CDR3 comprises 12 residues. Germline CDR1 reads KGHSH; CDR2 reads LQKENI. This CDR3 reads CASSPGGRPQHF. CDR3 bases: TGTGCCAGCTCACCGGGGGGGCGGCCCCAGCATTTT.

This rearrangement joins TRBV18 to TRBJ2-3, with a possible D match to TRBD1 (5 bases). Germline CDR1 reads KGHSH; CDR2 reads LQKENI. The CDR3 sequence is 14 residues long. V was trimmed by 3 bases and J by 3 bases, leaving 10 bases between them. The CDR3 region is CASSPTTGTDTQYF. Here the CDR3 DNA reads TGTGCCAGCTCACCTACAACAGGTACAGATACGCAGTATTTT.

The J gene is TRBJ1-5, the V gene TRBV5-1; 8 bases align to TRBD1. The germline CDR1 and CDR2 sequences are SGHRS and YFSETQ. J lost 4 bases, V lost 4 bases, and 10 bases had no gene match. This CDR3 has 16 residues. CDR3 sequence reads: CASSLPRQGKNQPQHF. CDR3 coding DNA: TGCGCCAGCAGCCTGCCGAGACAGGGGAAGAATCAGCCCCAGCATTTT.